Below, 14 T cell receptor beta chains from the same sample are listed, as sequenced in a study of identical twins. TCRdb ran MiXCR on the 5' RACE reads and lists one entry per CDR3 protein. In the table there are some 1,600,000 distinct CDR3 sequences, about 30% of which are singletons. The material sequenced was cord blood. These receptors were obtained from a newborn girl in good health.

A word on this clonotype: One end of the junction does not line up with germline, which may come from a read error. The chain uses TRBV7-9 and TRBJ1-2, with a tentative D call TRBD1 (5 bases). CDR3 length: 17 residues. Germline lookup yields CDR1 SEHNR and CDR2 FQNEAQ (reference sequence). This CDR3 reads CASSFGGATGASNGHTF. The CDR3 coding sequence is TGTGCCAGTAGCTTCGGGGGAGCGACCGGGGCCAGCAATGGCCACACCTTC.

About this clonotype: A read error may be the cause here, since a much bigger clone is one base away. CDR3 protein: CASSYSGNGPYEQFF. CDR3 in DNA: TGTGCCAGCAGTTACTCTGGTAATGGCCCCTACGAGCAGTTCTTC. V gene TRBV6-5 combines with J gene TRBJ2-1, with D unresolved. Looked up from germline, CDR1 is MNHEY and CDR2 is SVGAGI. V shed 0 bases and J shed 10 bases, with 16 bases lying between them. This CDR3 comprises 15 residues.

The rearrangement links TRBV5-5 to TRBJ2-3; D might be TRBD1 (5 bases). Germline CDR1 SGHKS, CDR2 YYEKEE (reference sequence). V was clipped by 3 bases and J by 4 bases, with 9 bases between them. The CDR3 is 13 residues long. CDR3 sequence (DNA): TGTGCCAGCAGCTACAGGAGTTCAGATACGCAGTATTTT. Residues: CASSYRSSDTQYF.

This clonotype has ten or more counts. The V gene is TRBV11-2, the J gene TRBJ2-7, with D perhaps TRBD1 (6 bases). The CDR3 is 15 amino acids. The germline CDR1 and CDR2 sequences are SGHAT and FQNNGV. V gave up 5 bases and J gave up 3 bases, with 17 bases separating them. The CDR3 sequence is CASSATGYSHYEQYF. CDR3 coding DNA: TGTGCCAGCAGCGCCACAGGGTACAGTCACTACGAGCAGTACTTC.

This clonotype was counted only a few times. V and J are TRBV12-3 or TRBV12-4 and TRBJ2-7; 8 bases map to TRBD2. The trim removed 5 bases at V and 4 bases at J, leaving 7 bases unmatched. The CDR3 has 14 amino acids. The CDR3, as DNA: TGTGCCAGCAGTCCCAGCGGGAGAGTTTACGAGCAGTACTTC. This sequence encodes CASSPSGRVYEQYF.

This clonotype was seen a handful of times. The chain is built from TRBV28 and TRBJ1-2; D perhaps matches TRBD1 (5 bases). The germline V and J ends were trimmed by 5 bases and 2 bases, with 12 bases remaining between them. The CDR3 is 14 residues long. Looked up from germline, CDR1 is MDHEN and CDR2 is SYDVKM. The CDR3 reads CASSRVWGNYGYTF. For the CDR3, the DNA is TGTGCCAGCAGTCGCGTATGGGGCAACTATGGCTACACCTTC.

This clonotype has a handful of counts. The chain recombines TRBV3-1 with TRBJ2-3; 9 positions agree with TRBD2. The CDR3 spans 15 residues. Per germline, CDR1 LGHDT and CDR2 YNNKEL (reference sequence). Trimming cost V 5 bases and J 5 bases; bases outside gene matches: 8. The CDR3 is CASSAGTSLGDTQYF. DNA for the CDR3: TGTGCCAGCAGCGCCGGGACTAGCTTGGGAGATACGCAGTATTTT.

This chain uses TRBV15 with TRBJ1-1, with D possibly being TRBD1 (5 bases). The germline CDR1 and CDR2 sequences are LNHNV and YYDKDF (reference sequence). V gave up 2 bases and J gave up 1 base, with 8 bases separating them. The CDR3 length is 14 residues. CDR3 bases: TGTGCCACCAGCAGAACTACAGGGAACACTGAAGCTTTCTTT. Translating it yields CATSRTTGNTEAFF.

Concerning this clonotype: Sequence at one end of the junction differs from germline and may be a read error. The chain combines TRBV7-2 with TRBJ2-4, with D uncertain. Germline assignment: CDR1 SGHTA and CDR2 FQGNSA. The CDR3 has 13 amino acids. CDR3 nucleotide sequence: TGTCCCAGCAGCTTAACCTTCAAAAACATTCAGTACTTC. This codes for CPSSLTFKNIQYF.

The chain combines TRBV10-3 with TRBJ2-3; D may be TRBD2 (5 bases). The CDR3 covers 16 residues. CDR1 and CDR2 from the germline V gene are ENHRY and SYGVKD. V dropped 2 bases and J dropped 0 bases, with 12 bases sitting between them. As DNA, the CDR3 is TGTGCCATCAGTGAGGGGGTGGGAGTAAGCACAGATACGCAGTATTTT. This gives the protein CAISEGVGVSTDTQYF.

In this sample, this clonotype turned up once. CDR3 region: CASSEPRPSYEQYF. The CDR3 region has the DNA TGTGCCAGCAGTGAACCACGGCCTTCCTACGAGCAGTACTTC. V usage is TRBV6-1 and J usage is TRBJ2-7, with D unresolved. Germline CDR1 is MNHNS and CDR2 is SASEGT. The CDR3 has 14 amino acids. Trimming pared 2 bases from V and 1 base from J, leaving 9 bases between.

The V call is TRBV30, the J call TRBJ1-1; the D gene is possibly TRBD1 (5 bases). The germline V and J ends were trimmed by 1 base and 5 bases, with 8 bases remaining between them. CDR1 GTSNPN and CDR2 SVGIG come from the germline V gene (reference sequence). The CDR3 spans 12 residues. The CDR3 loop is CAWSERGTEAFF. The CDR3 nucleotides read TGTGCCTGGAGTGAGCGGGGGACTGAAGCTTTCTTT. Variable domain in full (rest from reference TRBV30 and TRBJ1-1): SQTIHQWPATLVQPVGSPLSLECTVEGTSNPNLYWYRQAAGRGLQLLFYSVGIGQISSEVPQNLSASRPQDRQFILSSKKLLLSDSGFYLCAWSERGTEAFFGQGTRLTVV.

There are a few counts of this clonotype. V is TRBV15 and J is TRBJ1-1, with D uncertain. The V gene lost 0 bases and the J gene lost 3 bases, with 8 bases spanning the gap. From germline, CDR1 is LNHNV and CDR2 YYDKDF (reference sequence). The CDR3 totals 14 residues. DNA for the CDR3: TGTGCCACCAGCAGAGATGGGCGCCACACTGAAGCTTTCTTT. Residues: CATSRDGRHTEAFF. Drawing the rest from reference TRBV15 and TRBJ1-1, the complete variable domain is DAMVIQNPRYQVTQFGKPVTLSCSQTLNHNVMYWYQQKSSQAPKLLFHYYDKDFNNEADTPDNFQSRRPNTSFCFLDIRSPGLGDTAMYLCATSRDGRHTEAFFGQGTRLTVV.

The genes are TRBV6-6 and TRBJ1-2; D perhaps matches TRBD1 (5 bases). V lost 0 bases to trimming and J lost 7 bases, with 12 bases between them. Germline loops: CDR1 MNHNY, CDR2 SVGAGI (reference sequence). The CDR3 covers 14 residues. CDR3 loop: CASSYSTGEGGYTF. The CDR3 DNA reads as TGTGCCAGCAGTTACTCGACGGGGGAAGGTGGCTACACCTTC.